This T cell receptor (beta chain) was recovered during a study of blood T cell repertoires in COVID-19. Looking at the study overall: The United States, Italy and Spain supplied acute and convalescent COVID-19 samples. The cDNA or gDNA used as material had been derived from T cells, B-cell-depleted T cells, or PBMCs.

In the authors' methods: Using reference gene primer amplification, nucleated cell counts were estimated. The data were produced by immunoSEQ multiplex PCR, yet TCRdb's version contains in-frame clones alone and is incomplete. V, J and clone size are those of that table, while D and trimming were read from the DNA. The top ten clones hold roughly 40% of a sample with about 84,000 clones, about 86% of them seen once. This CDR3 comprises 13 residues. V lost 4 bases and J lost 7; bases outside the gene matches: 6. Germline CDR1 and CDR2: SGHRS and YFSETQ. The V gene is TRBV5-1, the J gene TRBJ1-2; the match to TRBD1 covers 8 bases. What was sequenced was peripheral blood. This clonotype was obtained from a man older than 75 with active or convalescent COVID-19. The CDR3 DNA follows: TGCGCCAGCAGCCCCCAGGGGGCAGTTGGCTACACCTTC. As protein: CASSPQGAVGYTF.